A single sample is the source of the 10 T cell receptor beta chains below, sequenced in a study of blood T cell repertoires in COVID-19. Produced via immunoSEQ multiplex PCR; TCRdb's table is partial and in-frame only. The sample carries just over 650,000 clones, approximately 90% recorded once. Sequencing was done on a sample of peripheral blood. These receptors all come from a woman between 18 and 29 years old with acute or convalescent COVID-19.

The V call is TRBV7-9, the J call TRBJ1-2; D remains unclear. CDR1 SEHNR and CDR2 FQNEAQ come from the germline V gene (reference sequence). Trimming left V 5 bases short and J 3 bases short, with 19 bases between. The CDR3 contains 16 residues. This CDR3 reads CASSHPRGVEDYGYTF. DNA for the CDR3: TGTGCCAGCAGCCACCCCCGCGGGGTAGAAGACTATGGCTACACCTTC. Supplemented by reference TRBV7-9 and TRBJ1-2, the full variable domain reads DTGVSQNPRHKITKRGQNVTFRCDPISEHNRLYWYRQTLGQGPEFLTYFQNEAQLEKSRLLSDRFSAERPKGSFSTLEIQRTEQGDSAMYLCASSHPRGVEDYGYTFGSGTRLTVV.

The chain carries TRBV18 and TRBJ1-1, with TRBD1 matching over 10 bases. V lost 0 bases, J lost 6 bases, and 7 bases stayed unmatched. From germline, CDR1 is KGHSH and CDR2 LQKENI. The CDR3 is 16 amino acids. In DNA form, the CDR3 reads TGTGCCAGCTCACCACCGCGGGACAGGGGAATCGCTGAAGCTTTCTTT. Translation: CASSPPRDRGIAEAFF.

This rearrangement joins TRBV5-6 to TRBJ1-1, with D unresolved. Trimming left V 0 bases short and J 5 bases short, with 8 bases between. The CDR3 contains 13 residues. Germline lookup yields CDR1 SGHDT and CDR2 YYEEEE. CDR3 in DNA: TGTGCCAGCAGCTTGGGGCAGTGGACTGAAGCTTTCTTT. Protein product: CASSLGQWTEAFF.

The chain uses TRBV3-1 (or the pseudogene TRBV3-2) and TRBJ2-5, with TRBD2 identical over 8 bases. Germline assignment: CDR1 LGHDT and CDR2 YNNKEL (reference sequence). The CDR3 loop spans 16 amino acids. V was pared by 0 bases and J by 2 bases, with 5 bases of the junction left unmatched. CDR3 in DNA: TGTGCCAGCAGCCAAGATTTGAGCGGGGGTCAAGAGACCCAGTACTTC. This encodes CASSQDLSGGQETQYF.

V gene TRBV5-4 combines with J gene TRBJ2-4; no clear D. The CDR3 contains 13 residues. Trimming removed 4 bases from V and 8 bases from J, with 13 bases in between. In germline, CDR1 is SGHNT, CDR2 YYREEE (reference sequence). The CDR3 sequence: CASSPGSRDIQYF. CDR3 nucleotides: TGTGCCAGCAGCCCCGGGTCACGGGACATTCAGTACTTC.

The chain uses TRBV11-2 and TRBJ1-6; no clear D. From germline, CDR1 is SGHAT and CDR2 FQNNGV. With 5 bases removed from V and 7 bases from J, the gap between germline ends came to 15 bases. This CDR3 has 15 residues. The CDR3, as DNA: TGTGCCAGCAGCCTCCTGAGACTTGGGAATTCACCCCTCCACTTT. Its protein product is CASSLLRLGNSPLHF.

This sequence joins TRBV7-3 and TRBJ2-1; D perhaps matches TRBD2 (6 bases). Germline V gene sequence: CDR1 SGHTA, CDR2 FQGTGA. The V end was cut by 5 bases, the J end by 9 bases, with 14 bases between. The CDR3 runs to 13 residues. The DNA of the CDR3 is TGTGCCAGCAGCCGCCGGGGGTGGGTTGAGCAGTTCTTC. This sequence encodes CASSRRGWVEQFF.

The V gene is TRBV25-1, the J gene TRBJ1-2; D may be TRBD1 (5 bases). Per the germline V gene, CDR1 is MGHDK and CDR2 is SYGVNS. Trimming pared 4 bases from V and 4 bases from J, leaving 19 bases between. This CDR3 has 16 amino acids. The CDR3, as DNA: TGTGCCAGCAGTGTCCACAGGTTAGGGTTAGGCTATGGCTACACCTTC. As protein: CASSVHRLGLGYGYTF.

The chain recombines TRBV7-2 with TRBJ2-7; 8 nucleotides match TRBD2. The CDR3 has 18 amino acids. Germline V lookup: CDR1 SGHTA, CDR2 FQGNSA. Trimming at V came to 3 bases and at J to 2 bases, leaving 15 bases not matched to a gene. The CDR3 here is CASSFDGWTGGLTYEQYF. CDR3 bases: TGTGCCAGCAGCTTCGATGGATGGACGGGGGGGTTAACCTACGAGCAGTACTTC.

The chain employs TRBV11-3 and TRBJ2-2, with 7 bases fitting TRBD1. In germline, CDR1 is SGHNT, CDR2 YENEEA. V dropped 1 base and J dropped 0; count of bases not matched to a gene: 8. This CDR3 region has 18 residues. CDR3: CASSLALGRGTNTGELFF. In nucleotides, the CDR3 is TGTGCCAGCAGCTTAGCGCTAGGCAGGGGGACGAACACCGGGGAGCTGTTTTTT.